The 30 T cell receptor beta chains reported below all come from one sample, sequenced in a study of STAT3 mutations in large granular lymphocyte leukemia. The study's findings and limits: In T-cell large granular lymphocyte leukemia, about half of patients showed multiple immunodominant subclonotypes.

Profiled with immunoSEQ multiplex PCR; TCRdb holds only in-frame clones, not every one. This repertoire includes about 2,400 clones. Antigens for these TCRs are unknown. Sequenced input: PBMCs. The origin of the receptors is a human donor with T large granular lymphocyte leukemia. The donor label of this sample is uncertain. Some clones in this sample may be carry-over from other donors' samples.

On this clone itself: This likely comes from a read error, as the CDR3 has no conserved phenylalanine or tryptophan at its end. The DNA is omitted, as the CDR3 cannot be located on it reliably, and the CDR3 follows TCRdb's listing. The J gene is TRBJ2-3, the V gene TRBV5-4; no DNA check was done on the table's D call, TRBD2. The CDR3 is 10 amino acids in total, end residues counted. Germline CDR1 reads SGHNT; CDR2 reads YYREEE (reference sequence). This CDR3 is CASSSVSTDT.

Note on this clone: No conserved phenylalanine or tryptophan is present at the end of the CDR3, so a read error is the likely explanation. No DNA is shown, since the ends of the CDR3 on it are uncertain; the CDR3 is the one TCRdb lists. The chain couples TRBV30 to TRBJ2-7; the DNA was not compared with TRBD1, the D call given in the table. Termini included, the CDR3 measures 9 amino acids. The germline gives CDR1 GTSNPN, CDR2 SVGIG (reference sequence). The CDR3 loop reads CAWSGWDYE.

A note on this clone: The conserved phenylalanine or tryptophan is not found at the CDR3 terminus, so this likely reflects a read error. It is unclear where the CDR3 begins or ends on the DNA, so no DNA is shown, and the CDR3 is as TCRdb lists it. This chain links TRBV2 with TRBJ2-7; whether TRBD1, the table's D call, matches the DNA was not checked. Ends included, the CDR3 has 9 residues. Germline CDR1 and CDR2: SNHLY and FYNNEI. The CDR3 loop is CASSAVTYE.

Concerning this clone itself: This CDR3 fails to terminate in the conserved phenylalanine or tryptophan, so it likely reflects a read error. The limits of the CDR3 on the DNA are not certain, so only TCRdb's listed CDR3 is given. The chain combines TRBV4-1 with TRBJ2-5; TRBD2 is the table's D call, not checked against the DNA. Germline CDR1 MGHRA, CDR2 YSYEKL. The CDR3 totals 11 residues, both ends included. The CDR3: CASSQGLAGET.

About this clone itself: Given the absence of the conserved phenylalanine or tryptophan at the CDR3 end, a read error is likely. No DNA is shown, since the ends of the CDR3 on it are uncertain; the CDR3 is the one TCRdb lists. The chain has TRBV6-4 and TRBJ1-2; TRBD1, the D gene given by the table, was not confirmed from the DNA. Ends included, the CDR3 has 10 residues. Germline CDR1 and CDR2: MRHNA and SNTAGT. The CDR3 protein is CASRGGQLVC.

This clone ranks as medium-sized in terms of frequency. The conserved phenylalanine or tryptophan is not found at the CDR3 terminus, so this likely reflects a read error. The DNA is omitted, as the CDR3 cannot be located on it reliably, and the CDR3 follows TCRdb's listing. The J gene is TRBJ2-4, the V gene TRBV13; the DNA was not used to check the table's D call, TRBD2. CDR1 and CDR2 (germline): PRHDT, FYEKMQ (reference sequence). Inclusive of both ends, the CDR3 amounts to 13 amino acids. The CDR3 reads CASSEDGGLAKNI.

As for this clone: Because the CDR3 is missing its conserved closing phenylalanine or tryptophan, this is likely a read error. The DNA is left out, because the CDR3 cannot be placed on it with certainty; the CDR3 is given as TCRdb lists it. The rearrangement joins TRBV4-1 to TRBJ1-5; the D call TRBD1 from the table was never checked on the DNA. The germline V gene has CDR1 MGHRA and CDR2 YSYEKL. The CDR3 is 11 residues long, counting both termini. The CDR3 region is CASSPQVSNQP.

With regard to this clone: It is likely a read error, because the conserved phenylalanine at the end of the CDR3 is missing. Because the CDR3's place on the DNA is in doubt, the DNA is left out and the CDR3 is given as listed by TCRdb. The chain employs TRBV18 and TRBJ2-1; the table calls TRBD1, which could not be checked here. Germline CDR1 and CDR2: KGHSH and LQKENI. Termini included, the CDR3 measures 12 amino acids. This CDR3 reads CASSPSNGAYNE.

With respect to this clone: This CDR3 is missing its conserved last phenylalanine or tryptophan, likely due to a read error. The DNA is omitted, as the CDR3 cannot be located on it reliably, and the CDR3 follows TCRdb's listing. This chain links TRBV5-6 with TRBJ2-1; the table's D gene call, TRBD1, was not cross checked with the DNA. The CDR3 has 11 amino acids, counting both end residues. The germline CDR1 and CDR2 sequences are SGHDT and YYEEEE. The CDR3 here is CASSAFTVHNE.

In regard to this clone: As the CDR3 is not closed by the conserved phenylalanine or tryptophan, this likely results from a read error. The DNA is omitted, as the CDR3 cannot be located on it reliably, and the CDR3 follows TCRdb's listing. This rearrangement joins TRBV7-2 to TRBJ1-1. The length of the CDR3 is 11 amino acids, counting both ends. Germline CDR1 SGHTA, CDR2 FQGNSA. This CDR3 is CASIPGGGVDE.

Judged by frequency, this clone is medium-sized. The conserved final phenylalanine or tryptophan is absent from the CDR3, which likely points to a read error. The DNA is omitted, as the CDR3 cannot be located on it reliably, and the CDR3 follows TCRdb's listing. This sequence joins TRBV20-1 and TRBJ1-2; the table's D call TRBD1 went unverified against the DNA. Germline V gene sequence: CDR1 DFQATT, CDR2 SNEGSKA (reference sequence). The CDR3 comprises 9 residues, both ends counted. This CDR3 reads CSASTGGFG.

Remarks on this clone: In this CDR3 the conserved last residue, phenylalanine or tryptophan, is missing, so a read error is likely. It is unclear where the CDR3 begins or ends on the DNA, so no DNA is shown, and the CDR3 is as TCRdb lists it. This chain connects TRBV7-2 to TRBJ1-2; the D segment call TRBD1 is taken from the table without a DNA check. Both ends counted, the CDR3 spans 11 residues. CDR1 SGHTA and CDR2 FQGNSA come from the germline V gene. The CDR3 loop reads CASSREGTIYG.

This clone is classed as medium-sized by frequency. The conserved phenylalanine or tryptophan normally closing the CDR3 is absent here, so this likely arose from a read error. No DNA is shown, since the ends of the CDR3 on it are uncertain; the CDR3 is the one TCRdb lists. The chain couples TRBV4-1 to TRBJ2-2; the tabulated D call, TRBD1, remains unverified against the DNA. The CDR3 is 13 residues long, counting both termini. Germline V gene lookup returns CDR1 MGHRA and CDR2 YSYEKL. CDR3 sequence: CASSQGQGARAGE.

As concerns this clone: Since no conserved phenylalanine or tryptophan closes the CDR3, a read error is the likely cause. The DNA is omitted, as the CDR3 cannot be located on it reliably, and the CDR3 follows TCRdb's listing. The V call is TRBV29-1, the J call TRBJ2-1; TRBD1 was called by the table and not checked on the DNA. Ends included, the CDR3 has 8 residues. Per the germline V gene, CDR1 is SQVTM and CDR2 is ANQGSEA. CDR3 protein: CSAGMGWE.

On this clone itself: Because the CDR3 is missing its conserved closing phenylalanine or tryptophan, this is likely a read error. The DNA is left out, because the CDR3 cannot be placed on it with certainty; the CDR3 is given as TCRdb lists it. The genes are TRBV7-9 and TRBJ2-1; the table calls TRBD1, which could not be checked here. Germline V gene data show CDR1 as SEHNR and CDR2 as FQNEAQ (reference sequence). The CDR3 region is 12 residues in length, termini included. The CDR3 loop reads CASSPTKRGYNE.

Turning to this clone: This CDR3 is missing its conserved last phenylalanine or tryptophan, likely due to a read error. No DNA is shown, since the ends of the CDR3 on it are uncertain; the CDR3 is the one TCRdb lists. The rearrangement joins TRBV30 to TRBJ2-3; the table's D call, TRBD1, was not checked against the DNA. Germline-derived CDR1 and CDR2 are GTSNPN and SVGIG (reference sequence). The CDR3 length is 9 residues, termini included. CDR3 amino acids: CAWSVHSGT.

In the case of this clone: No conserved phenylalanine or tryptophan is present at the end of the CDR3, so a read error is the likely explanation. No DNA is shown, since the ends of the CDR3 on it are uncertain; the CDR3 is the one TCRdb lists. The V gene is TRBV2, the J gene TRBJ2-5; the table gives TRBD1 as D, unverified against the DNA. Germline lookup yields CDR1 SNHLY and CDR2 FYNNEI. Inclusive of both ends, the CDR3 amounts to 13 amino acids. The CDR3 reads CASRPLLAPYQET.

Regarding this clone: A read error is likely, as this CDR3 ends without the conserved phenylalanine or tryptophan. No DNA is shown, since the ends of the CDR3 on it are uncertain; the CDR3 is the one TCRdb lists. J is TRBJ1-2 and V is TRBV10-3. Germline V lookup: CDR1 ENHRY, CDR2 SYGVKD. Termini included, the CDR3 measures 9 amino acids. CDR3 loop: CAISERAYG.

Details on this clone: This CDR3 is missing its conserved last phenylalanine or tryptophan, likely due to a read error. The limits of the CDR3 on the DNA are not certain, so only TCRdb's listed CDR3 is given. The chain has TRBV10-3 and TRBJ1-1; the table gives TRBD1 as D, unverified against the DNA. The germline gives CDR1 ENHRY, CDR2 SYGVKD. The CDR3 extends over 9 residues, inclusive of both ends. This chain's CDR3 is CAISEGPTE.

Comment on this clone: No conserved phenylalanine or tryptophan is present at the end of the CDR3, so a read error is the likely explanation. No DNA is shown, since the ends of the CDR3 on it are uncertain; the CDR3 is the one TCRdb lists. V is TRBV13 and J is TRBJ1-2; the table's D call TRBD1 went unverified against the DNA. Germline CDR1 and CDR2: PRHDT and FYEKMQ (reference sequence). The CDR3 has 11 residues if both end residues are counted. Here the CDR3 reads CASSPGQANYG.

About this clone: In this CDR3 the conserved last residue, phenylalanine or tryptophan, is missing, so a read error is likely. It is unclear where the CDR3 begins or ends on the DNA, so no DNA is shown, and the CDR3 is as TCRdb lists it. The J gene is TRBJ2-1, the V gene TRBV20-1; TRBD2 is the table's D call, not checked against the DNA. The CDR3 numbers 8 amino acids, ends counted. CDR1 is DFQATT, CDR2 SNEGSKA, per germline (reference sequence). CDR3 residues: CSAGSYNE.

As regards this clone: This is likely a read error, given that the CDR3 carries no conserved phenylalanine or tryptophan at its end. It is unclear where the CDR3 begins or ends on the DNA, so no DNA is shown, and the CDR3 is as TCRdb lists it. This chain links TRBV10-1 with TRBJ1-1; the table calls TRBD1, which could not be checked here. The V gene's germline CDR1 is WNHNN and CDR2 SYGVQD (reference sequence). The CDR3 contains 9 residues when both ends are counted. The CDR3 here is CASRNRAGE.

Points on this clone: Since the CDR3 does not end with the conserved phenylalanine or tryptophan, this likely comes from a read error. The DNA is omitted, as the CDR3 cannot be located on it reliably, and the CDR3 follows TCRdb's listing. The chain carries TRBV2 and TRBJ1-1; the D call in the table, TRBD1, was not verified against the DNA. Germline values: CDR1 SNHLY, CDR2 FYNNEI. The CDR3 region is 10 residues in length, termini included. The CDR3 sequence is CAITLGTGDR.

Of note for this clone: Because the CDR3 is missing its conserved closing phenylalanine or tryptophan, this is likely a read error. The limits of the CDR3 on the DNA are not certain, so only TCRdb's listed CDR3 is given. V is TRBV20-1 and J is TRBJ1-2. Per the germline V gene, CDR1 is DFQATT and CDR2 is SNEGSKA (reference sequence). The CDR3 spans 12 amino acids, including both terminal residues. CDR3 amino acids: CSARDLYRGGYS.

For this clone: The CDR3 end shows no conserved phenylalanine or tryptophan, and so a read error is likely. The limits of the CDR3 on the DNA are not certain, so only TCRdb's listed CDR3 is given. The chain employs TRBV7-9 and TRBJ1-2; the table gives TRBD1 as D, unverified against the DNA. Germline assignment: CDR1 SEHNR and CDR2 FQNEAQ (reference sequence). The CDR3 is 11 amino acids in total, end residues counted. Here the CDR3 reads CASSLGVGDYG.

About this clone itself: This is likely a read error, given that the CDR3 carries no conserved phenylalanine or tryptophan at its end. The limits of the CDR3 on the DNA are not certain, so only TCRdb's listed CDR3 is given. CDR3 amino acids: CASSLGQGATGE. V usage is TRBV18 and J usage is TRBJ2-2; TRBD1 was called by the table and not checked on the DNA. The CDR3 is 12 amino acids in total, end residues counted. In germline, CDR1 is KGHSH, CDR2 LQKENI.

Comments on this clone: The CDR3 does not end in the conserved phenylalanine or tryptophan, so this is likely a read error. Because the CDR3's place on the DNA is in doubt, the DNA is left out and the CDR3 is given as listed by TCRdb. The chain carries TRBV2 and TRBJ2-5; the D call in the table, TRBD1, was not verified against the DNA. CDR1 SNHLY and CDR2 FYNNEI come from the germline V gene. A total of 8 residues make up the CDR3, ends included. CDR3 region: CATSLLET.

This clone shows up as medium-sized (0.01 to 0.1%) by frequency. This is likely a read error, given that the CDR3 carries no conserved phenylalanine or tryptophan at its end. The DNA is omitted, as the CDR3 cannot be located on it reliably, and the CDR3 follows TCRdb's listing. V usage is TRBV28 and J usage is TRBJ1-6. The CDR3 extends over 12 residues, inclusive of both ends. Germline CDR1 is MDHEN and CDR2 is SYDVKM. The CDR3 region is CASSLYSATNSP.

Details on this clone: The missing conserved phenylalanine or tryptophan at the end of this CDR3 makes a read error likely. The limits of the CDR3 on the DNA are not certain, so only TCRdb's listed CDR3 is given. This chain joins TRBV7-7 and TRBJ2-1; the DNA was not compared with TRBD2, the D call given in the table. Germline lookup yields CDR1 SSHAT and CDR2 FNYEAQ (reference sequence). The CDR3 is 12 residues long, ends included. The CDR3: CASSLGSGNLNE.

As for this clone: A read error is likely, as this CDR3 ends without the conserved phenylalanine or tryptophan. It is unclear where the CDR3 begins or ends on the DNA, so no DNA is shown, and the CDR3 is as TCRdb lists it. The chain links TRBV19 to TRBJ2-3; the table gives TRBD1 as D, unverified against the DNA. Termini included, the CDR3 measures 11 amino acids. Germline-derived CDR1 and CDR2 are LNHDA and SQIVND (reference sequence). The CDR3 spells CASSMTGGQDT.